The 6 T cell receptor beta chains below all came from one sample that was sequenced in a study of T cells after yellow fever vaccination. TCRdb passed the 5' RACE reads through MiXCR, listing each CDR3 protein once. The sample comprises roughly 140,000 distinct CDR3 sequences, over 7% of which are singletons, and about 0.73% rests with the top ten. Here the sequenced sample was CD4+ T cells sorted from PBMCs, taken 5 days after the yellow fever booster vaccination. These TCRs come from a man younger than 45 who received the YFV17D yellow fever vaccine.

This clonotype was counted at least ten times. The chain uses TRBV28 and TRBJ2-3; maybe TRBD1 (5 bases). The CDR3 extends over 15 amino acids. Per germline, CDR1 MDHEN and CDR2 SYDVKM. Trimming removed 4 bases at V and 6 bases at J, with 17 bases between. CDR3 amino acids: CASSSKQEHTDTQYF. For the CDR3, the DNA is TGTGCCAGCAGTTCCAAACAGGAGCATACGGATACGCAGTATTTT. Combining the CDR3 with reference TRBV28 and TRBJ2-3 gives the whole variable domain DVKVTQSSRYLVKRTGEKVFLECVQDMDHENMFWYRQDPGLGLRLIYFSYDVKMKEKGDIPEGYSVSREKKERFSLILESASTNQTSMYLCASSSKQEHTDTQYFGPGTRLTVL.

This clonotype occurred a few times. The rearrangement uses TRBV11-2 and TRBJ2-7; 7 bases align to TRBD2. Germline loops: CDR1 SGHAT, CDR2 FQNNGV. There are 15 residues in the CDR3. The V segment lost 0 bases and the J segment 2 bases; nucleotides outside the gene matches: 4. CDR3 residues: CASSLEGGDPYEQYF. In DNA form, the CDR3 reads TGTGCCAGCAGCTTAGAGGGGGGGGATCCCTACGAGCAGTACTTC.

This chain connects TRBV4-3 to TRBJ2-1, with TRBD2 matching 9 bases. Germline-derived CDR1 and CDR2 are LGHNA and YSLEER. This CDR3 has 19 residues. Losses at the gene ends were 0 bases for V and 4 bases for J; bases not matched to a gene: 13. The CDR3 here is CASSQDLAGGPPGYNEQFF. DNA of the CDR3: TGCGCCAGCAGCCAAGATTTGGCGGGAGGGCCTCCGGGGTACAATGAGCAGTTCTTC.

This clonotype was found many times. The chain joins TRBV5-1 to TRBJ2-1; TRBD2 matches at 7 bases. CDR3 size: 14 residues. V dropped 7 bases and J dropped 5; count of bases not matched to a gene: 9. Germline CDR1 and CDR2: SGHRS and YFSETQ. The CDR3 protein is CASRRWEGNNEQFF. The CDR3 nucleotides read TGCGCCAGCCGACGGTGGGAGGGGAACAATGAGCAGTTCTTC.

This clonotype was detected ten times or more. The chain has TRBV20-1 and TRBJ2-2, with D unresolved. V was shortened by 5 bases and J by 4 bases, with 11 bases between the two germline ends. This CDR3 is 13 amino acids long. Germline V gene sequence: CDR1 DFQATT, CDR2 SNEGSKA (reference sequence). CDR3 loop: CSASGPGTGELFF. Written as DNA, the CDR3 is TGCAGTGCTTCGGGCCCTGGCACCGGGGAGCTGTTTTTT.

This clonotype occurred many times. The rearrangement uses TRBV19 and TRBJ2-5; 8 bases map to TRBD2. V dropped 4 bases and J dropped 5; count of bases not matched to a gene: 3. This CDR3 contains 13 residues. Germline V gene data show CDR1 as LNHDA and CDR2 as SQIVND (reference sequence). The chain's CDR3 is CASSTLAGETQYF. The CDR3 region has the DNA TGTGCCAGTAGTACCTTAGCGGGGGAGACCCAGTACTTC.